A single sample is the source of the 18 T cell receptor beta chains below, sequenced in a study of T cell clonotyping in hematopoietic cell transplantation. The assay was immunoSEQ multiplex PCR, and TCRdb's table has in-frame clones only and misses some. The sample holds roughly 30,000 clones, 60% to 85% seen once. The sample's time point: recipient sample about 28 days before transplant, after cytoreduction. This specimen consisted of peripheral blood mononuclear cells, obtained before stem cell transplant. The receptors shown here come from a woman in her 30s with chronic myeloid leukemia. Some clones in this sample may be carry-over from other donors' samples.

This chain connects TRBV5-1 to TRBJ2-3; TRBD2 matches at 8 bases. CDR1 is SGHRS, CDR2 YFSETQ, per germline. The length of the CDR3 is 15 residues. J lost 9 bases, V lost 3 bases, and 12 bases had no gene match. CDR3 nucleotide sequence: TGCGCCAGCAGCTCGGAAGCGGGGGCCCCCCTAACGCAGTATTTT. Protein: CASSSEAGAPLTQYF.

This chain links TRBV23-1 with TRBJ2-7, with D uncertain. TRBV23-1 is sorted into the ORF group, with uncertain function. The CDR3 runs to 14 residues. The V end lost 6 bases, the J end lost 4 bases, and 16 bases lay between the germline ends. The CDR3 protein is CASSPPDNSYEQYV. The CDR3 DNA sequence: TGCGCCAGCAGCCCCCCTGACAATAGTTACGAGCAGTACGTC.

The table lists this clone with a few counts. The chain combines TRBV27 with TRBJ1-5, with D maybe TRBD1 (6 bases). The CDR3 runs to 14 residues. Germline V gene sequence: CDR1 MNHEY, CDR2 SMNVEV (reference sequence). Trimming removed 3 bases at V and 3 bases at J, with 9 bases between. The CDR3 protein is CASSLTGFNQPQHF. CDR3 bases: TGTGCCAGCAGTTTGACAGGATTCAATCAGCCCCAGCATTTT.

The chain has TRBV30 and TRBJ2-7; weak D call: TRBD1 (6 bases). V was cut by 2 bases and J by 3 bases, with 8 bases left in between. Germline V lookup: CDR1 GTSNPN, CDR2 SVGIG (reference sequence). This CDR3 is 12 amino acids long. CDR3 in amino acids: CAWSQTGYEQYV. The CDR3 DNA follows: TGTGCCTGGAGTCAGACAGGCTACGAGCAGTACGTC.

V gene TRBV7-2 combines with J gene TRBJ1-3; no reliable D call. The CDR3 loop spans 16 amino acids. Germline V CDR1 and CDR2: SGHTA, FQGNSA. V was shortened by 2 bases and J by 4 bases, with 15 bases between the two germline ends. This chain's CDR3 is CASSLPGRASGNTIYF. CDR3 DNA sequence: TGTGCCAGCAGCTTACCGGGCCGGGCCAGCGGAAACACCATATATTTT.

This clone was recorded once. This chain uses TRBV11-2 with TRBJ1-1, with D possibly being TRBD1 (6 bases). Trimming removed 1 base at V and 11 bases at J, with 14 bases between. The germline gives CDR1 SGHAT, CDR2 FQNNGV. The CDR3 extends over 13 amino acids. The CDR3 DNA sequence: TGTGCCAGCAGCTTAGTCGCGGGGGGCTGGGCTTTCTTT. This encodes CASSLVAGGWAFF.

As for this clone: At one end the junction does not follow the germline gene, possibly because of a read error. The CDR3 protein is CASSAPPSEAFF. The CDR3 DNA follows: TGTGCCAGCAGTGCACCCCCCTCTGAGGCTTTCTTT. This chain uses TRBV6-5 with TRBJ1-1; no firm D call. This CDR3 spans 12 amino acids. The germline CDR1 and CDR2 sequences are MNHEY and SVGAGI.

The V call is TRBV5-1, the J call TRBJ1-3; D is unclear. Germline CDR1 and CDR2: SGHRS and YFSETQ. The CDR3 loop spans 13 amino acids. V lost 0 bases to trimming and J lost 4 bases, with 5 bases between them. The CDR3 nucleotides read TGCGCCAGCAGCTTGGTGGTAGGAAACACCATATATTTT. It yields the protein CASSLVVGNTIYF.

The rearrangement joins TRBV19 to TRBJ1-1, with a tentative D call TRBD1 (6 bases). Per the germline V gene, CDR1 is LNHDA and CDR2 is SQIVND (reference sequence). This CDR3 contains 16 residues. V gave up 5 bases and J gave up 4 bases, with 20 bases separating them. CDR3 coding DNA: TGTGCCAGTAGTTACAGGGTCTATGAGGGAAGCACTGAAGCTTTCTTT. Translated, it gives CASSYRVYEGSTEAFF.

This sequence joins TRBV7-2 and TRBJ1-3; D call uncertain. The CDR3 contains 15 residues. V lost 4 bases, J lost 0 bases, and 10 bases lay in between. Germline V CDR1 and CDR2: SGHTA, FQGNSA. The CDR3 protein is CASSSQGFSGNTIYF. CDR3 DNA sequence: TGTGCCAGCAGCTCACAAGGGTTCTCTGGAAACACCATATATTTT.

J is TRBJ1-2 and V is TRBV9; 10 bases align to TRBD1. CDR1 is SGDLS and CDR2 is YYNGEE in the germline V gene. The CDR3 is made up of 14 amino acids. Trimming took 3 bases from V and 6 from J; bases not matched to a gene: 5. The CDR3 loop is CASSETGGVDGYTF. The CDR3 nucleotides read TGTGCCAGCAGCGAGACAGGGGGCGTGGATGGCTACACCTTC.

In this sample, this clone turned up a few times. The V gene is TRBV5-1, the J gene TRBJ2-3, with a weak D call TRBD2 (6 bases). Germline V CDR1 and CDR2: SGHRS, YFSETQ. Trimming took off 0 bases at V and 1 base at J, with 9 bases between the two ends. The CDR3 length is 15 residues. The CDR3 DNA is TGCGCCAGCAGCTTGGACGGGGGACGCACAGATACGCAGTATTTT. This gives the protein CASSLDGGRTDTQYF.

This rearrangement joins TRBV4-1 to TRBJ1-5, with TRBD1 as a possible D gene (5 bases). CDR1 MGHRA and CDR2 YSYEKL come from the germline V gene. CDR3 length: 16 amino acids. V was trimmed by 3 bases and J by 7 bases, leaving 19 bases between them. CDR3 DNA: TGCGCCAGCAGCCAGATCACGGGACTGGGCGGGCAGCCCCAGCATTTT. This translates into CASSQITGLGGQPQHF.

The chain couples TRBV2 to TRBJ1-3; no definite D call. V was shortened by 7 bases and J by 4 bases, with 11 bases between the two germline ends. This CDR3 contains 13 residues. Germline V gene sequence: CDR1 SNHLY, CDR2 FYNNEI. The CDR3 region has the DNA TGTGCCAGCACCGGGGTGTCCGGAAACACCATATATTTT. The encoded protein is CASTGVSGNTIYF.

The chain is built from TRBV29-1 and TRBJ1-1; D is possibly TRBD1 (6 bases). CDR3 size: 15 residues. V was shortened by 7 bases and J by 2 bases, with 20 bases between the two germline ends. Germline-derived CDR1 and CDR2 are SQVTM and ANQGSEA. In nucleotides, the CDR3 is TGCAGCGCAACTCCCGGACAGAGTTTTAACACTGAAGCTTTCTTT. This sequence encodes CSATPGQSFNTEAFF.

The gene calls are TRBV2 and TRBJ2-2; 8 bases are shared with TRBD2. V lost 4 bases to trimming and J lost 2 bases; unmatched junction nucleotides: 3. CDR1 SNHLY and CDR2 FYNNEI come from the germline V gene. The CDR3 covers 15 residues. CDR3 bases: TGTGCCAGCAGTGTACTAGCGGCAAACACCGGGGAGCTGTTTTTT. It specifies CASSVLAANTGELFF.

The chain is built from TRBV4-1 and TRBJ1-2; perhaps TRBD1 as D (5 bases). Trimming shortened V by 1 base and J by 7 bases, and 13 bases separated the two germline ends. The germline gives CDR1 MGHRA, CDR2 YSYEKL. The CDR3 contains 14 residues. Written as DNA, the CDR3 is TGCGCCAGCAGCCAAGTTCGGGGGACGGGTGGCTACACCTTC. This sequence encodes CASSQVRGTGGYTF.

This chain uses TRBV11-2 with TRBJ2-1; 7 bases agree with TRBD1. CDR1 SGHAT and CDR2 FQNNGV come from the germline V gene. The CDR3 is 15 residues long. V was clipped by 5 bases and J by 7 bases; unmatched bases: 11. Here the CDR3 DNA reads TGTGCCAGCAGCCCCAATCGGGACAGAAAAAATGAGCAGTTCTTC. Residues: CASSPNRDRKNEQFF.